The 4 T cell receptor delta chains below were found in one sample sequenced in a study of γδ T cells in repeated Plasmodium falciparum infection. Flow sorting of PBMC yielded separate Vgamma9/Vdelta2+ and Vdelta2-negative gammadelta T cell populations for bulk repertoire analysis. TCRdb reprocessed the multiplex PCR reads using CATT. The sample shows tens of thousands of delta-chain clones, roughly 0.98% of them seen only once. Sequenced: gamma-delta T cells from blood. Every receptor here comes from a pool of human donors (malaria-infected and uninfected, not separated).

This clone has a handful of counts. The protein that TCRdb holds for this DNA derives from a much larger clone and differs from the translated DNA at residue 8, which likely indicates a read error; the protein shown here is translated from the DNA. The chain recombines TRDV2 with TRDJ1, with 13 positions matching TRDD3. In the absence of a J gene in TCRdb, the DNA was matched to germline to assign it here. With 0 bases clipped from V and 0 bases from J, the junction kept 12 bases outside the gene matches. In germline, CDR1 is GEAIGNYY, CDR2 EKD. This CDR3 has 20 amino acids. CDR3 region: CACDTVQPLGDTGYTDKLIF. The CDR3 region has the DNA TGTGCCTGTGACACCGTCCAACCACTGGGGGATACGGGGTACACCGATAAACTCATCTTT.

This clone was seen a few times. It differs at one base from a far larger clone, so likely a read error. Other DNA sequences from this sample encode an identical CDR3 as well. The J gene is TRDJ1, the V gene TRDV2; 9 bases agree with TRDD3. TCRdb leaves out the J gene; it was filled in here by matching the DNA to germline. Germline values: CDR1 GEAIGNYY, CDR2 EKD. The CDR3 sequence is 15 residues long. The CDR3 bases are TGTGCCTGTGACCTGGGGTACTGGGGGACCGACAAACTCATCTTT. Protein: CACDLGYWGTDKLIF.

Regarding this clone: The same CDR3 also results from other DNA sequences found in this sample. For the V gene the call is TRDV2; the J gene has no call. Germline V gene data show CDR1 as GEAIGNYY and CDR2 as EKD. This CDR3 contains 16 residues. The CDR3 sequence is CACDQCRPSKPDKLIF. The DNA of the CDR3 is TGTGCCTGTGACCAATGCCGTCCCTCCAAGCCCGATAAACTCATCTTC.

Concerning this clone itself: TCRdb attributes to this sequence the protein of a much larger clone, which differs from the DNA translation at residue 12; a read error is likely, and the protein displayed is translated from the DNA. The genes are TRDV2 and TRDJ1, with unresolved D. TCRdb lists no J gene, so it was determined here by aligning the DNA to germline. The CDR3 runs to 15 residues. The germline CDR1 and CDR2 sequences are GEAIGNYY and EKD. The CDR3 DNA sequence: TGTGCCTGTGACACCGTCGGAGCGCTCACCGATATACTCATCTTT. Translation: CACDTVGALTDILIF.